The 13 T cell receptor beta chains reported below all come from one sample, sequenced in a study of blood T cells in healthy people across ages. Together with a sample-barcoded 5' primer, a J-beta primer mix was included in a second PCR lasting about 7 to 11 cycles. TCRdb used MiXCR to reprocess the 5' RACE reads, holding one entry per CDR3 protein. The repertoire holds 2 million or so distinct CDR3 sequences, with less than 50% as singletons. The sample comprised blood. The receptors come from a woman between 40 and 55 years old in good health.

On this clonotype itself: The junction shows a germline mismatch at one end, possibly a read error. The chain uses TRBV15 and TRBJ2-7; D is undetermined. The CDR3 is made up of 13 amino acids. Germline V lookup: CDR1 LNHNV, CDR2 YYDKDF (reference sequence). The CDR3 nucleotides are TGTGCCACCAGGGGCGTGAGCTCCTACGAGCAGTACTTT. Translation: CATRGVSSYEQYF.

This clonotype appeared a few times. CDR3 nucleotide sequence: TGTGCCAGCAGCTTAGTTGGCAGGGTCCACGAGCAGTACTTC. The encoded protein is CASSLVGRVHEQYF. This rearrangement joins TRBV11-2 to TRBJ2-4, with a weak D call TRBD1 (5 bases). With the DNA end fitting TRBJ2-7 better, the J assignment may be wrong. The CDR3 length is 14 residues. CDR1 is SGHAT and CDR2 is FQNNGV in the germline V gene.

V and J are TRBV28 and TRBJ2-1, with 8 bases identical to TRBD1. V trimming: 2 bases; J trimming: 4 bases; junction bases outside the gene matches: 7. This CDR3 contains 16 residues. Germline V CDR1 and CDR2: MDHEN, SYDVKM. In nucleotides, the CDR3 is TGTGCCAGCAGTTTACTCACGGACAGGGCATACAATGAGCAGTTCTTC. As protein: CASSLLTDRAYNEQFF.

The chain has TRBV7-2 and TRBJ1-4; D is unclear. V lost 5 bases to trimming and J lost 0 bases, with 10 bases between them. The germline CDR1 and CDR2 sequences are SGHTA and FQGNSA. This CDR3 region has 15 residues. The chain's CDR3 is CASSVRPATNEKLFF. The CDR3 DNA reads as TGTGCCAGCAGCGTACGACCCGCAACTAATGAAAAACTGTTTTTT.

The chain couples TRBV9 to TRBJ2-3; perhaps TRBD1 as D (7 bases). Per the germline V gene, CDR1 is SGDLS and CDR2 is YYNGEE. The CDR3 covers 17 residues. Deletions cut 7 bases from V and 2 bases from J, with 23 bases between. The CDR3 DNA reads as TGTGCCAGCGGCGGGGCGGGGACAGCGAAACCCACAGATACGCAGTATTTT. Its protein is CASGGAGTAKPTDTQYF.

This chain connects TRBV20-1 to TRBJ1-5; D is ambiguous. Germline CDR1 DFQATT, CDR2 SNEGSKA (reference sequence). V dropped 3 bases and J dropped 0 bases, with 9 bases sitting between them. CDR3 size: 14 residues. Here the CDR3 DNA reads TGCAGTGCTAGTGCGGGCTATAGCAATCAGCCCCAGCATTTT. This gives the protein CSASAGYSNQPQHF.

The CDR3 is CASSFSAGSYEQYF. The CDR3, as DNA: TGTGCCAGCAGTTTTTCGGCAGGATCCTACGAGCAGTACTTC. The chain carries TRBV28 and TRBJ2-7, with D hard to call. Trimming pared 3 bases from V and 1 base from J, leaving 10 bases between. CDR1 is MDHEN and CDR2 is SYDVKM in the germline V gene. This CDR3 contains 14 residues. Together with reference TRBV28 and TRBJ2-7, the CDR3 gives the full variable domain: DVKVTQSSRYLVKRTGEKVFLECVQDMDHENMFWYRQDPGLGLRLIYFSYDVKMKEKGDIPEGYSVSREKKERFSLILESASTNQTSMYLCASSFSAGSYEQYFGPGTRLTVT.

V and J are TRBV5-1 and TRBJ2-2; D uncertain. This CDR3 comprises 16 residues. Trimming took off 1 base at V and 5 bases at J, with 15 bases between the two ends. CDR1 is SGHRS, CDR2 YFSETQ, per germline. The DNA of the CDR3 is TGCGCCAGCAGCTTGTTGCCCAACTTCGTGACCGGGGAGCTGTTTTTT. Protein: CASSLLPNFVTGELFF.

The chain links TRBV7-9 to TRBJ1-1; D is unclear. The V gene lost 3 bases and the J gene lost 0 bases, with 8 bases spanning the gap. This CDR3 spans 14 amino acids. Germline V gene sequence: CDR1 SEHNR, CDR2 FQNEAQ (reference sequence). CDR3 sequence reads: CASSFETLNTEAFF. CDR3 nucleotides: TGTGCCAGCAGCTTCGAGACACTGAACACTGAAGCTTTCTTT.

The CDR3 loop reads CATSDPTRTDSNQPQHF. The CDR3 DNA is TGTGCCACCAGTGACCCCACCCGAACAGATAGCAATCAGCCCCAGCATTTT. This chain joins TRBV24-1 and TRBJ1-5; D remains unclear. Per germline, CDR1 KGHDR and CDR2 SFDVKD. The V end was cut by 4 bases, the J end by 0 bases, with 15 bases between. This CDR3 spans 17 amino acids.

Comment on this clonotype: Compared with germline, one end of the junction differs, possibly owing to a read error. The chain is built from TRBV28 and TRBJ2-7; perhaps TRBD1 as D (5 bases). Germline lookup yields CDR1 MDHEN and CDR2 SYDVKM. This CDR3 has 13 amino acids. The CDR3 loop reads CASSLQGSYELYF. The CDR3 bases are TGTGCCAGCAGTTTACAGGGCTCCTACGAGCTGTACTTC.

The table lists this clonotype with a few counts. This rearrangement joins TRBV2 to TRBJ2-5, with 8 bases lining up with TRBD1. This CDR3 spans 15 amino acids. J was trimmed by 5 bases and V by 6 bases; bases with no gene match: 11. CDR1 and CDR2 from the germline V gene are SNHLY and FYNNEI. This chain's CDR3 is CASSGDSGGAETQYF. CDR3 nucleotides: TGTGCCAGCAGCGGGGATTCAGGGGGCGCGGAGACCCAGTACTTC.

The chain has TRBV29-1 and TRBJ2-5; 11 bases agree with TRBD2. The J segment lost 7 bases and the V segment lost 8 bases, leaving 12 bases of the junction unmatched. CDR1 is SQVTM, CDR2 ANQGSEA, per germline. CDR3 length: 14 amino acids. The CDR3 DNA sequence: TGCAGCTCGGCCGGGACTAGCGGTTCACGGACCCAGTACTTC. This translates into CSSAGTSGSRTQYF. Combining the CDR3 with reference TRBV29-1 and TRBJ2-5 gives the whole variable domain SAVISQKPSRDICQRGTSLTIQCQVDSQVTMMFWYRQQPGQSLTLIATANQGSEATYESGFVIDKFPISRPNLTFSTLTVSNMSPEDSSIYLCSSAGTSGSRTQYFGPGTRLLVL.